The 13 T cell receptor beta chains given below trace back to one sample, sequenced in a study of shared clonotypes between healthy human individuals. Generated by immunoSEQ multiplex PCR, the TCRdb table keeps only in-frame clones and is missing some. The table has approximately 500,000 clones, 79% seen once. Sequenced sample: PBMCs. These receptors originate from a woman between 40 and 50 years old in good health. Some clones in this sample may be carry-over from other donors' samples.

This chain connects TRBV5-1 to TRBJ1-4; TRBD1 matches at 7 bases. J was trimmed by 7 bases and V by 3 bases; bases with no gene match: 15. Germline V gene sequence: CDR1 SGHRS, CDR2 YFSETQ. This CDR3 region has 17 residues. CDR3 DNA: TGCGCCAGCAGCTCTTTCCTTAGGGGGCGAGGAGTTGAAAAACTGTTTTTT. Amino acids: CASSSFLRGRGVEKLFF.

The chain carries TRBV7-9 and TRBJ2-5; D uncertain. V lost 1 base to trimming and J lost 5 bases, with 5 bases between them. The CDR3 extends over 12 amino acids. Germline values: CDR1 SEHNR, CDR2 FQNEAQ (reference sequence). The CDR3 loop reads CASSLDPETQYF. The CDR3 nucleotides are TGTGCCAGCAGCTTAGACCCCGAGACCCAGTACTTC.

The gene calls are TRBV19 and TRBJ2-3, with D perhaps matching TRBD1 (6 bases). The germline V gene has CDR1 LNHDA and CDR2 SQIVND (reference sequence). Trimming removed 4 bases at V and 5 bases at J, with 10 bases between. The CDR3 has 13 residues. CDR3 bases: TGTGCCAGTAGTACCACAGGGTTAGATACGCAGTATTTT. This gives the protein CASSTTGLDTQYF.

The rearrangement joins TRBV9 to TRBJ1-2, with D tentatively TRBD1 (5 bases). V was trimmed by 5 bases and J by 0 bases, leaving 17 bases between them. The CDR3 length is 16 residues. In germline, CDR1 is SGDLS, CDR2 YYNGEE. The CDR3 region has the DNA TGTGCCAGCAGAGCAGGGCAGGGCCTGTCTAACTATGGCTACACCTTC. This translates into CASRAGQGLSNYGYTF.

The chain has TRBV18 and TRBJ1-2; the D gene is possibly TRBD1 (5 bases). There are 13 residues in the CDR3. The ends were cut back, 3 bases at V and 4 bases at J, with 9 bases in the middle. Germline CDR1 reads KGHSH; CDR2 reads LQKENI. The CDR3: CASSPAGVYGYTF. For the CDR3, the DNA is TGTGCCAGCTCACCGGCGGGGGTCTATGGCTACACCTTC.

The V gene is TRBV6-1, the J gene TRBJ2-7, with a tentative D call TRBD1 (6 bases). Trimming took off 11 bases at V and 5 bases at J, with 13 bases between the two ends. The CDR3 totals 11 residues. CDR1 and CDR2 (germline): MNHNS, SASEGT. The CDR3 here is CAYLTGHEQYF. CDR3 DNA sequence: TGTGCCTATCTGACAGGCCACGAGCAGTACTTC.

The V call is TRBV18, the J call TRBJ1-1; 8 bases agree with TRBD1. The germline gives CDR1 KGHSH, CDR2 LQKENI. The trim removed 8 bases at V and 8 bases at J, leaving 7 bases unmatched. The CDR3 is made up of 12 amino acids. The DNA for the CDR3 is TGTGCCAGCACCGGGACAGGCAAAGAAGCTTTCTTT. As protein: CASTGTGKEAFF.

J is TRBJ1-3 and V is TRBV6-1; D is unresolved. This CDR3 region has 15 residues. CDR1 is MNHNS, CDR2 SASEGT, per germline. V lost 7 bases, J lost 0 bases, and 13 bases lay in between. The CDR3 spells CASTPGGSSGNTIYF. In nucleotides, the CDR3 is TGTGCCAGCACCCCGGGCGGGAGCTCTGGAAACACCATATATTTT.

The chain joins TRBV6-5 to TRBJ2-5; D not certain. The CDR3 runs to 16 residues. V lost 0 bases and J 4 bases, leaving 15 bases between the germline ends. Looked up from germline, CDR1 is MNHEY and CDR2 is SVGAGI. The CDR3 nucleotides are TGTGCCAGCAGTTACTCCCGTGGGGTCGGTCGAGAGACCCAGTACTTC. This translates into CASSYSRGVGRETQYF.

The V call is TRBV7-9, the J call TRBJ1-1; D might be TRBD1 (5 bases). Germline V CDR1 and CDR2: SEHNR, FQNEAQ (reference sequence). Trimming took off 7 bases at V and 2 bases at J, with 11 bases between the two ends. This CDR3 spans 13 amino acids. CDR3 DNA sequence: TGTGCCAGCAAAGGGGACGGTAACACTGAAGCTTTCTTT. Its protein product is CASKGDGNTEAFF.

The gene calls are TRBV28 and TRBJ2-1; maybe TRBD1 (6 bases). CDR1 is MDHEN and CDR2 is SYDVKM in the germline V gene. The CDR3 totals 13 residues. The CDR3 DNA follows: TGTGCGATCGGGACACCTCTTTACAATGAGCAGTTCTTC. Amino acids: CAIGTPLYNEQFF.

The chain combines TRBV11-2 with TRBJ2-5; 7 nucleotides line up with TRBD2. There are 14 residues in the CDR3. Losses at the gene ends were 5 bases for V and 2 bases for J; bases not matched to a gene: 5. Germline V gene data show CDR1 as SGHAT and CDR2 as FQNNGV. Written as DNA, the CDR3 is TGTGCCAGCAGCCCGACTAGCCTGCAAGAGACCCAGTACTTC. Amino acids: CASSPTSLQETQYF.

Worth noting for this clone: Additional DNA sequences in this sample encode the identical CDR3. The chain joins TRBV5-1 to TRBJ2-7; D uncertain. The germline V gene has CDR1 SGHRS and CDR2 YFSETQ. The CDR3 spans 14 residues. V lost 0 bases and J lost 0, with 7 bases in between. DNA of the CDR3: TGCGCCAGCAGCTTGGAGGCTAACTCCTACGAGCAGTACTTC. Amino acid sequence: CASSLEANSYEQYF.